These 29 T cell receptor beta chains were all obtained from the same sample, sequenced in a study of CD8 T cells in ankylosing spondylitis. Whole-study results and caveats: It appeared that ankylosing spondylitis blood was characterized by a TCR beta motif of 8 or 9 highly homologous variants.

Their cognate antigens are unknown. TCRdb reanalysed the 5' RACE reads using MiXCR and keeps one entry per CDR3 protein. The data contain about 210,000 distinct CDR3 sequences, about 7.3% of them singletons. Input material: blood, either unsorted or a sorted T cell fraction (not recorded which). The receptor set was obtained from a male donor with ankylosing spondylitis.

This clonotype was seen more than once but under ten times. The chain has TRBV14 and TRBJ2-2, with D perhaps being TRBD1 or TRBD2 (5 bases each). The germline gives CDR1 SGHDN, CDR2 FVKESK. This CDR3 contains 14 residues. Trimming removed 3 bases from V and 5 bases from J, with 10 bases in between. DNA of the CDR3: TGTGCCAGCAGCCAGGGACGGAGAACCGGGGAGCTGTTTTTT. Translating gives CASSQGRRTGELFF.

The chain is built from TRBV23-1 and TRBJ2-1; 12 bases are a match to TRBD2. TRBV23-1 is given ORF status, its function remaining uncertain. Germline trimming cut 4 bases from V and 4 bases from J; bases unmatched to any gene: 14. CDR3 length: 19 residues. Here the CDR3 DNA reads TGCGCCAGCAGTCGGTGGACTAGCGGGAAGAATGCTGAGTACAATGAGCAGTTCTTC. This encodes CASSRWTSGKNAEYNEQFF.

There are a few counts of this clonotype. The chain has TRBV7-6 and TRBJ2-7; tentatively, D is TRBD1 or TRBD2 (6 bases each). This CDR3 region has 18 residues. Trimming pared 0 bases from V and 3 bases from J, leaving 21 bases between. Germline values: CDR1 SGHVS, CDR2 FNYEAQ. The CDR3: CASSLALGPGGQFYEQYF. The CDR3 nucleotides are TGTGCCAGCAGCTTAGCGTTAGGGCCCGGGGGCCAGTTCTACGAGCAGTACTTC. Full variable domain (missing parts from reference TRBV7-6 and TRBJ2-7): GAGVSQSPRYKVTKRGQDVALRCDPISGHVSLYWYRQALGQGPEFLTYFNYEAQQDKSGLPNDRFSAERPEGSISTLTIQRTEQRDSAMYRCASSLALGPGGQFYEQYFGPGTRLTVT.

This clonotype has at least ten counts. The chain combines TRBV2 with TRBJ2-1, with D perhaps given as TRBD1 or TRBD2 (5 bases each). CDR3 length: 19 amino acids. The V end lost 4 bases, the J end lost 3 bases, and 25 bases lay between the germline ends. Looked up from germline, CDR1 is SNHLY and CDR2 is FYNNEI. CDR3 DNA: TGTGCCAGCAGTGGTACCGAACCTGGGACCAGTCCCAACTACAATGAGCAGTTCTTC. Its translation is CASSGTEPGTSPNYNEQFF.

Ten or more counts support this clonotype. The chain has TRBV12-3 or TRBV12-4 and TRBJ1-5; tentatively, D is TRBD1 (6 bases). The length of the CDR3 is 14 residues. V lost 7 bases, J lost 0 bases, and 10 bases lay in between. CDR3 bases: TGTGCCAGCACGGACAGTTATAGCAATCAGCCCCAGCATTTT. Protein sequence: CASTDSYSNQPQHF.

The sample holds many counts of this clonotype. This chain joins TRBV4-1 and TRBJ2-7; 9 nucleotides line up with TRBD1. J gave up 5 bases and V 1 base, and 6 bases lay outside the gene matches. The CDR3 totals 15 residues. Germline V gives CDR1 MGHRA, CDR2 YSYEKL. The CDR3 DNA reads as TGCGCCAGCAGCCAAGTCGGGACAGGGCTTGACGAGCAGTACTTC. Amino acids: CASSQVGTGLDEQYF.

V gene TRBV7-2 combines with J gene TRBJ2-1; D is perhaps TRBD2 (5 bases). There are 12 residues in the CDR3. V gave up 5 bases and J gave up 10 bases, with 12 bases separating them. Germline loops: CDR1 SGHTA, CDR2 FQGNSA. CDR3 bases: TGTGCCAGCAGCCATACCCCGGGAGAGCAGTTCTTC. This sequence encodes CASSHTPGEQFF.

This clonotype was detected ten times or more. The chain carries TRBV14 and TRBJ2-3, with a weak D call TRBD2 (5 bases). The CDR3 loop spans 15 amino acids. The germline V gene has CDR1 SGHDN and CDR2 FVKESK. V dropped 4 bases and J dropped 2 bases, with 13 bases sitting between them. CDR3 DNA sequence: TGTGCCAGCAGCCCACTAGGAACATACACAGATACGCAGTATTTT. This codes for CASSPLGTYTDTQYF.

This clonotype was seen a handful of times. The chain couples TRBV20-1 to TRBJ1-6; TRBD1 is a possible D gene (5 bases). Germline V gene data show CDR1 as DFQATT and CDR2 as SNEGSKA (reference sequence). CDR3 length equals 16 residues. The ends were cut back, 3 bases at V and 3 bases at J, with 15 bases in the middle. Here the CDR3 reads CSAREFDRFYNSPLHF. The CDR3 DNA follows: TGCAGTGCTAGGGAATTTGACAGATTCTATAATTCACCCCTCCACTTT.

This clonotype was recorded many times. Its ends do not fully match the called genes, so a read error is possible. The J gene is TRBJ2-1, the V gene TRBV5-5; 13 bases match TRBD2. The CDR3 covers 14 residues. Germline values: CDR1 SGHKS, CDR2 YYEKEE (reference sequence). CDR3 sequence: CASSWSALGTSGVF. Here the CDR3 DNA reads TGTGCCAGCAGCTGGAGTGCCCTAGGGACTAGCGGGGTCTTC. The full variable domain, completed using reference TRBV5-5 and TRBJ2-1, is DAGVTQSPTHLIKTRGQQVTLRCSPISGHKSVSWYQQVLGQGPQFIFQYYEKEERGRGNFPDRFSARQFPNYSSELNVNALLLGDSALYLCASSWSALGTSGVFGPGTRLTVL.

There are many counts of this clonotype. This rearrangement joins TRBV20-1 to TRBJ2-1, with TRBD1 matching 9 bases. This CDR3 has 15 amino acids. The ends lost 3 bases at V and 4 bases at J; junction bases unmatched: 7. From germline, CDR1 is DFQATT and CDR2 SNEGSKA (reference sequence). CDR3 amino acids: CSASYRGQGYNEQFF. CDR3 in DNA: TGCAGTGCTAGTTATCGCGGACAGGGGTACAATGAGCAGTTCTTC.

This clonotype was recorded at least ten times. The chain is built from TRBV7-9 and TRBJ2-2; 14 nucleotides agree with TRBD2. The CDR3 runs to 17 residues. V gave up 6 bases and J gave up 2 bases; unmatched junction bases: 5. The germline V gene encodes CDR1 SEHNR and CDR2 FQNEAQ (reference sequence). The CDR3 here is CASRLGLAGGNTGELFF. As DNA, the CDR3 is TGTGCCAGCAGACTCGGACTAGCGGGAGGAAACACCGGGGAGCTGTTTTTT.

This clonotype was seen many times. The chain couples TRBV27 to TRBJ1-2; possible D gene TRBD1, 5 bases. This CDR3 has 13 residues. Trimming took off 6 bases at V and 5 bases at J, with 13 bases between the two ends. Germline CDR1 reads MNHEY; CDR2 reads SMNVEV (reference sequence). The CDR3 DNA follows: TGTGCCAGCAGCCAGGGTTCTTATTATGGCTACACCTTC. Protein product: CASSQGSYYGYTF.

The V gene is TRBV6-2 or TRBV6-3, the J gene TRBJ2-3; 8 nucleotides match TRBD1. This CDR3 has 16 amino acids. V trimming: 4 bases; J trimming: 0 bases; junction bases outside the gene matches: 6. The germline gives CDR1 MNHEY, CDR2 SVGEGT. The CDR3 bases are TGTGCCAGCAGTTCCTTACAGGGGGTTAGCACAGATACGCAGTATTTT. Protein: CASSSLQGVSTDTQYF.

This clonotype was observed at least ten times. This rearrangement joins TRBV7-9 to TRBJ2-1; 8 nucleotides agree with TRBD2. CDR3 length: 15 residues. Germline trimming cut 0 bases from V and 7 bases from J; bases unmatched to any gene: 5. Germline V gene sequence: CDR1 SEHNR, CDR2 FQNEAQ (reference sequence). The CDR3 region has the DNA TGTGCCAGCAGCTTAGCACCTAGCGGGCTAAATGAGCAGTTCTTC. Its protein is CASSLAPSGLNEQFF.

This clonotype has at least ten counts. The V and J genes are TRBV29-1 and TRBJ1-1; 7 nucleotides match TRBD1. Germline-derived CDR1 and CDR2 are SQVTM and ANQGSEA. The V segment lost 0 bases and the J segment 4 bases; nucleotides outside the gene matches: 11. The CDR3 contains 16 residues. CDR3: CSVEEAAVAGGTEAFF. In DNA, the CDR3 is TGCAGCGTTGAAGAGGCAGCAGTAGCAGGGGGCACTGAAGCTTTCTTT.

The chain is built from TRBV4-3 and TRBJ2-1, with a weak D call TRBD2 (6 bases). This CDR3 spans 14 amino acids. The V gene's germline CDR1 is LGHNA and CDR2 YSLEER. V lost 4 bases and J lost 7, with 14 bases in between. DNA of the CDR3: TGCGCCAGCAGCCGAGGGCTAGCGCTAAATGAGCAGTTCTTC. Translated: CASSRGLALNEQFF.

This clonotype was detected a few times. The chain links TRBV27 to TRBJ2-7; unclear D gene. There are 10 residues in the CDR3. In germline, CDR1 is MNHEY, CDR2 SMNVEV (reference sequence). CDR3 in DNA: TGTGCTAGTGGCGGTGGCGAGCAGTACTTC. It is translated as CASGGGEQYF.

This clonotype was detected many times. The chain uses TRBV18 and TRBJ2-3; tentatively, D is TRBD1 or TRBD2 (5 bases each). CDR1 and CDR2 (germline): KGHSH, LQKENI. The CDR3 runs to 16 residues. V was cut by 2 bases and J by 1 base, with 13 bases left in between. The CDR3: CASSPRAGSRTDTQYF. The CDR3 coding sequence is TGTGCCAGCTCACCAAGGGCAGGGAGTCGCACAGATACGCAGTATTTT.

This clonotype appeared many times. This rearrangement joins TRBV27 to TRBJ1-5; the D is unclear. In germline, CDR1 is MNHEY, CDR2 SMNVEV (reference sequence). The CDR3 contains 14 residues. Trimming shortened V by 1 base and J by 0 bases, and 4 bases separated the two germline ends. The DNA of the CDR3 is TGTGCCAGCAGTTTATTGAGTAGCAATCAGCCCCAGCATTTT. It specifies CASSLLSSNQPQHF.

At least ten counts were recorded for this clonotype. The chain has TRBV18 and TRBJ2-1; the D is unclear. Looked up from germline, CDR1 is KGHSH and CDR2 is LQKENI. With 4 bases removed from V and 7 bases from J, the gap between germline ends came to 8 bases. The length of the CDR3 is 12 residues. This chain's CDR3 is CASSLHGNEQFF. For the CDR3, the DNA is TGTGCCAGCTCACTCCACGGAAATGAGCAGTTCTTC.

This clonotype was found a few times. The chain combines TRBV6-5 with TRBJ2-2; D assignment may be TRBD1 or TRBD2 (6 bases each). The V gene's germline CDR1 is MNHEY and CDR2 SVGAGI. This CDR3 spans 14 amino acids. V lost 2 bases and J 7 bases, leaving 11 bases between the germline ends. The CDR3 bases are TGTGCCAGCAGTTACGAGGGGGGCGGCGGGGAGCTGTTTTTT. Translation gives CASSYEGGGGELFF.

This clonotype was found many times. This rearrangement joins TRBV2 to TRBJ2-7, with 9 bases fitting TRBD2. CDR3 length equals 16 residues. V shed 3 bases and J 5 bases; nucleotides not matched to a gene: 11. Germline CDR1 SNHLY, CDR2 FYNNEI. CDR3 sequence reads: CASSDGDGTSFHEQYF. The DNA for the CDR3 is TGTGCCAGCAGTGATGGGGACGGGACTAGCTTCCACGAGCAGTACTTC.

This clonotype was seen a few times. V and J are TRBV20-1 and TRBJ2-7; D is perhaps TRBD1 (5 bases). Trimming pared 6 bases from V and 2 bases from J, leaving 14 bases between. Germline V gives CDR1 DFQATT, CDR2 SNEGSKA (reference sequence). This CDR3 is 13 amino acids long. This CDR3 is CSAPGDRPYEQYF. The CDR3 DNA is TGCAGTGCCCCCGGCGACAGACCCTACGAGCAGTACTTC.

This clonotype was found many times. The V gene is TRBV27, the J gene TRBJ2-5; a weak D match, TRBD1 (5 bases). Germline V gene sequence: CDR1 MNHEY, CDR2 SMNVEV (reference sequence). V lost 2 bases to trimming and J lost 0 bases, with 16 bases between them. There are 17 residues in the CDR3. This CDR3 reads CASSLQGQETYQETQYF. In nucleotides, the CDR3 is TGTGCCAGCAGTTTACAAGGACAAGAAACGTACCAAGAGACCCAGTACTTC.

This clonotype was counted many times. J is TRBJ2-2 and V is TRBV4-2; no reliable D call. Trimming removed 5 bases at V and 4 bases at J, with 11 bases between. The CDR3 spans 14 residues. Germline loops: CDR1 LGHNA, CDR2 YNFKEQ. In DNA, the CDR3 is TGTGCCAGCAGCGCCGCCCTGGTCACCGGGGAGCTGTTTTTT. This sequence encodes CASSAALVTGELFF.

This clonotype occurred many times. The rearrangement uses TRBV13 and TRBJ2-1; the D gene is possibly TRBD2 (6 bases). This CDR3 contains 15 residues. Germline V gene lookup returns CDR1 PRHDT and CDR2 FYEKMQ (reference sequence). V shed 4 bases and J shed 0 bases, with 10 bases lying between them. The CDR3 DNA reads TGTGCCAGCAGCTCGGGACTTTACTCCTACAATGAGCAGTTCTTC. Translating it yields CASSSGLYSYNEQFF.

In this sample, this clonotype turned up a few times. This chain connects TRBV5-1 to TRBJ2-3; D remains unclear. Looked up from germline, CDR1 is SGHRS and CDR2 is YFSETQ. CDR3 length equals 15 residues. V lost 1 base and J lost 4, with 13 bases in between. CDR3 coding DNA: TGCGCCAGCAGCTTGTTCTCAGACACGGCAGATACGCAGTATTTT. It codes for CASSLFSDTADTQYF.

This chain links TRBV20-1 with TRBJ2-3; no clear D gene. Germline CDR1 is DFQATT and CDR2 is SNEGSKA (reference sequence). V gave up 5 bases and J gave up 1 base, with 16 bases separating them. The CDR3 length is 15 residues. The CDR3 here is CSARDRTLGTDTQYF. CDR3 DNA: TGCAGTGCTCGCGACCGGACCCTCGGCACAGATACGCAGTATTTT.